The 20 T cell receptor beta chains listed next were all sequenced from one sample in a study of cytotoxic CD8 clonotypes in ibrutinib-treated CLL. Clones were sequenced by immunoSEQ multiplex PCR, and TCRdb holds only the in-frame ones, with some missing. The sample shows roughly 220,000 clones, approximately 75% of them seen only once. This sample comprised PBMCs, obtained after 12 months of ibrutinib treatment. These receptors were taken from a human donor with chronic lymphocytic leukemia.

The V and J genes are TRBV27 and TRBJ1-2; D perhaps matches TRBD1 (5 bases). This CDR3 is built from 14 residues. V was cut by 3 bases and J by 13 bases, with 21 bases left in between. Germline V gene data show CDR1 as MNHEY and CDR2 as SMNVEV (reference sequence). DNA for the CDR3: TGTGCCAGCAGTTTTTGGGGCAGTTCTATGGAGGTCACCTTC. Translating gives CASSFWGSSMEVTF.

This sequence joins TRBV14 and TRBJ2-1; D is possibly TRBD2 (5 bases). The CDR3 has 13 amino acids. The V gene lost 2 bases and the J gene lost 8 bases, with 10 bases spanning the gap. The germline V gene has CDR1 SGHDN and CDR2 FVKESK. CDR3 loop: CASSQLAGYEQFF. The CDR3 DNA follows: TGTGCCAGCAGCCAACTAGCTGGCTATGAGCAGTTCTTC. Using reference TRBV14 and TRBJ2-1 for the parts outside the CDR3, the full variable domain is EAGVTQFPSHSVIEKGQTVTLRCDPISGHDNLYWYRRVMGKEIKFLLHFVKESKQDESGMPNNRFLAERTGGTYSTLKVQPAELEDSGVYFCASSQLAGYEQFFGPGTRLTVL.

The genes are TRBV18 and TRBJ2-7; weak D call: TRBD1 (6 bases). Germline V gives CDR1 KGHSH, CDR2 LQKENI. The V and J ends lost 2 bases and 1 base respectively, with 9 bases between them. The CDR3 has 14 residues. CDR3 in amino acids: CASSPAQGSYEQYF. The CDR3 nucleotides read TGTGCCAGCTCACCAGCTCAGGGGTCCTACGAGCAGTACTTC.

This clone has only a few counts. CDR3: CASSEGSGYTDTQYF. The CDR3 DNA reads as TGTGCCAGCAGTGAAGGAAGCGGGTACACAGATACGCAGTATTTT. The chain recombines TRBV2 with TRBJ2-3; D perhaps matches TRBD2 (6 bases). The CDR3 extends over 15 amino acids. Germline assignment: CDR1 SNHLY and CDR2 FYNNEI. Trimming left V 1 base short and J 2 bases short, with 10 bases between.

This clone showed up just once. The chain couples TRBV4-1 to TRBJ1-4; TRBD1 agrees at 9 bases. The trim removed 4 bases at V and 7 bases at J, leaving 7 bases unmatched. CDR1 and CDR2 (germline): MGHRA, YSYEKL. This CDR3 is 15 amino acids long. The CDR3 loop is CASSRAGTGSEKLFF. The CDR3 DNA is TGCGCCAGCAGCCGGGCAGGGACAGGGAGTGAAAAACTGTTTTTT.

This clone occurred once. The rearrangement joins TRBV5-8 to TRBJ2-1; the D gene is possibly TRBD2 (6 bases). Germline V gene sequence: CDR1 SGHTS, CDR2 YDEGEE. This CDR3 is 15 amino acids long. V was cut by 4 bases and J by 6 bases, with 17 bases left in between. CDR3 nucleotide sequence: TGTGCCAGCAGCCCGGTCACGGGGGTCGTCAATGAGCAGTTCTTC. Amino acid sequence: CASSPVTGVVNEQFF.

V usage is TRBV28 and J usage is TRBJ1-2; D is possibly TRBD1 (6 bases). Germline CDR1 is MDHEN and CDR2 is SYDVKM. The V gene lost 7 bases and the J gene lost 5 bases, with 23 bases spanning the gap. This CDR3 comprises 16 residues. The CDR3 protein is CASTIPQDSGPYGYTF. For the CDR3, the DNA is TGTGCCAGCACTATTCCTCAGGACAGCGGCCCTTATGGCTACACCTTC.

V and J are TRBV6-4 and TRBJ2-1, with D possibly called TRBD1 or TRBD2 (5 bases each). Germline V gene lookup returns CDR1 MRHNA and CDR2 SNTAGT. V was clipped by 2 bases and J by 12 bases, with 23 bases between them. The CDR3 contains 16 residues. The CDR3 loop is CASSDDSGDGPFGQFF. In DNA, the CDR3 is TGTGCCAGCAGTGACGATTCTGGGGACGGTCCGTTCGGGCAGTTCTTC.

The chain couples TRBV6-1 to TRBJ2-3; 8 bases match TRBD2. The CDR3 extends over 19 amino acids. Germline CDR1 MNHNS, CDR2 SASEGT. V was pared by 1 base and J by 4 bases, with 16 bases of the junction left unmatched. The CDR3 protein is CASSEVRRGGQPNSDTQYF. DNA for the CDR3: TGTGCCAGCAGTGAAGTTCGTCGGGGGGGGCAACCAAATTCAGATACGCAGTATTTT.

The gene calls are TRBV11-2 and TRBJ2-7; D gene ambiguous. The CDR3 has 15 amino acids. Germline CDR1 is SGHAT and CDR2 is FQNNGV. V lost 4 bases and J 0 bases, leaving 13 bases between the germline ends. Here the CDR3 DNA reads TGTGCCAGCAGCTCAGGCAGGTATAACTCCTACGAGCAGTACTTC. Protein product: CASSSGRYNSYEQYF.

The chain links TRBV5-5 to TRBJ2-3, with D possibly matching TRBD2 (5 bases). With 0 bases removed from V and 2 bases from J, the gap between germline ends came to 13 bases. The CDR3 is 16 residues long. The V gene's germline CDR1 is SGHKS and CDR2 YYEKEE (reference sequence). In DNA, the CDR3 is TGTGCCAGCAGCTTGGGGGAGTGGGGATACACAGATACGCAGTATTTT. Its translation: CASSLGEWGYTDTQYF. Full variable domain (remainder filled in from reference TRBV5-5 and TRBJ2-3): DAGVTQSPTHLIKTRGQQVTLRCSPISGHKSVSWYQQVLGQGPQFIFQYYEKEERGRGNFPDRFSARQFPNYSSELNVNALLLGDSALYLCASSLGEWGYTDTQYFGPGTRLTVL.

V and J are TRBV27 and TRBJ2-5; a possible D gene is TRBD2 (6 bases). The CDR3 loop spans 16 amino acids. Germline CDR1 reads MNHEY; CDR2 reads SMNVEV (reference sequence). V lost 2 bases and J lost 1, with 14 bases in between. CDR3 nucleotide sequence: TGTGCCAGCAGTTTAGATCTAGCGCTCAGCCAAGAGACCCAGTACTTC. Protein: CASSLDLALSQETQYF.

This clone was picked up a small number of times. The chain links TRBV29-1 to TRBJ1-5, with D possibly matching TRBD1 (6 bases). The CDR3 is made up of 14 amino acids. The V and J ends lost 6 bases and 9 bases respectively, with 21 bases between them. Germline V gene data show CDR1 as SQVTM and CDR2 as ANQGSEA. CDR3 coding DNA: TGCAGCGTCCGACTACAGGGTCCGCAGGGGCCCCAGCATTTT. This gives the protein CSVRLQGPQGPQHF.

The chain employs TRBV7-3 and TRBJ2-3, with D possibly being TRBD1 (6 bases). Trimming stripped 3 bases from V and 2 bases from J, with 9 bases between. Germline-derived CDR1 and CDR2 are SGHTA and FQGTGA. The CDR3 has 14 amino acids. CDR3 sequence (DNA): TGTGCCAGCAGCTTTGGGGGCATCACAGATACGCAGTATTTT. This gives the protein CASSFGGITDTQYF.

V is TRBV9 and J is TRBJ2-1; tentative D call: TRBD2 (5 bases). The CDR3 is 14 residues long. Germline CDR1 and CDR2: SGDLS and YYNGEE. The V end lost 8 bases, the J end lost 4 bases, and 16 bases lay between the germline ends. In DNA, the CDR3 is TGTGCCAGTCGTCGGGTGAGCGGTTACAATGAGCAGTTCTTC. Amino acid sequence: CASRRVSGYNEQFF.

CDR3 sequence: CASSAGEAYEQYF. The CDR3 coding sequence is TGTGCCAGCTCAGCGGGAGAGGCCTACGAGCAGTACTTC. The chain combines TRBV18 with TRBJ2-7, with TRBD2 matching 7 bases. This CDR3 has 13 residues. Germline CDR1 is KGHSH and CDR2 is LQKENI. J was trimmed by 2 bases and V by 5 bases; bases with no gene match: 3.

The chain employs TRBV28 and TRBJ2-7; D is unresolved. Trimming cost V 6 bases and J 2 bases, with 11 bases left between them. The germline CDR1 and CDR2 sequences are MDHEN and SYDVKM. This CDR3 region has 13 residues. In DNA form, the CDR3 reads TGTGCCAGCAGCTCGCCGTCCACCTACGAGCAGTACTTC. It encodes CASSSPSTYEQYF.

This clone has just a few counts. The chain joins TRBV7-2 to TRBJ1-5; possibly TRBD1 for D (5 bases). V gave up 3 bases and J gave up 3 bases, with 9 bases separating them. This CDR3 comprises 14 residues. The germline gives CDR1 SGHTA, CDR2 FQGNSA. In DNA, the CDR3 is TGTGCCAGCAGCTTGGGGACGGTCAATCAGCCCCAGCATTTT. Translated: CASSLGTVNQPQHF. Full variable domain (remainder filled in from reference TRBV7-2 and TRBJ1-5): GAGVSQSPSNKVTEKGKDVELRCDPISGHTALYWYRQSLGQGLEFLIYFQGNSAPDKSGLPSDRFSAERTGGSVSTLTIQRTQQEDSAVYLCASSLGTVNQPQHFGDGTRLSIL.

This chain joins TRBV28 and TRBJ1-5, with D possibly being TRBD1 (6 bases). V lost 3 bases, J lost 6 bases, and 15 bases lay in between. Germline V gene sequence: CDR1 MDHEN, CDR2 SYDVKM. The CDR3 spans 15 residues. CDR3 amino acids: CASSLRTASRQPQHF. CDR3 in DNA: TGTGCCAGCAGTTTGAGGACAGCCTCCCGTCAGCCCCAGCATTTT. The complete variable domain, with remaining parts taken from reference TRBV28 and TRBJ1-5, reads DVKVTQSSRYLVKRTGEKVFLECVQDMDHENMFWYRQDPGLGLRLIYFSYDVKMKEKGDIPEGYSVSREKKERFSLILESASTNQTSMYLCASSLRTASRQPQHFGDGTRLSIL.

V gene TRBV2 combines with J gene TRBJ2-7; the match to TRBD1 covers 7 bases. From germline, CDR1 is SNHLY and CDR2 FYNNEI. This CDR3 spans 14 amino acids. Written as DNA, the CDR3 is TGTCCTCCCACCACGACAGGGATAAACTACGAGCAGTACTTC. Translation gives CPPTTTGINYEQYF.